The subject of this entry is one T cell receptor (beta chain). This clone's antigen is unknown. Per-base qualities were not stored, and no clone one base away is much larger. The CDR3 measures 17 amino acids from cysteine to phenylalanine. Only CDR3 DNA remains: 51 bases, in frame from the first base. As encoded in the germline V gene (reference sequence), CDR1 is SGHNT while CDR2 is YYREEE. V is pruned by 3 bases and J by 5 bases, leaving 9 bases of the junction without a gene match. The trial excluded patients who had a history of autoimmune disease or were on systemic immunosuppression. Peripheral blood for TCR sequencing was collected from all dose cohorts at baseline, on cycle 4 day 1, and on cycle 7 day 1. The samples were drawn from a first-in-human, open-label, multicenter phase I dose-escalation trial of ivuxolimab. Adults with locally advanced or metastatic head and neck squamous cell, hepatocellular, melanoma or renal cell carcinoma were enrolled in the trial. Before TCR sequencing, CD4+ T cells and CD8+ T cells from peripheral blood were sorted into separate populations.

This sample is part of a study of OX40 agonist ivuxolimab in advanced cancers. As for the study more broadly: The costimulatory receptor OX40 (CD134) was targeted by ivuxolimab, a fully human IgG2 agonistic monoclonal antibody. Intravenous ivuxolimab was administered to patients every 2 weeks at six dose levels: 0.01, 0.1, 0.3, 1.5, 3 and 10 mg/kg. Of the 50 to 55 dose-escalation patients, hepatocellular carcinoma was present in approximately 20, melanoma in around 15, renal cell carcinoma in 9 and head and neck cancer in 9. A male proportion of 75% to 85% and a mean age of 60 years, ranging from roughly 23 to 90, were recorded for the dose-escalation cohort. Patients were allowed to have had prior anti-PD-1, anti-PD-L1 or anti-CTLA-4 therapy, and approximately 41% of the dose-escalation patients had previously received checkpoint inhibitors. Partial responses were achieved by three dose-escalation patients, of whom one had hepatocellular carcinoma and two had cutaneous melanoma. The purpose of peripheral TCRbeta sequencing was to test whether ivuxolimab changed TCR sequence diversity and led to clonal T-cell expansion. The paper covers the monotherapy dose-escalation part of the phase I ivuxolimab trial, which included N of about 51 patients.

Findings and caveats that apply to the study as a whole: In the 0.1-3.0 mg/kg groups, partial responders had among the lowest normalized peripheral clonal expansion, particularly in CD8+ T cells. Low levels of normalized T-cell clonal expansion were also shown by some nonresponding patients. After ivuxolimab, more expanded clones were found on average in CD8+ T cells than in CD4+ T cells. Antigen specificity was not determined for the clonally expanded peripheral T cells. At doses of 0.1 to 3.0 mg/kg, clonal expansion of both CD4+ and CD8+ T cells in blood was seen between baseline and week 6.

For sequencing of the TCRbeta CDR3 region, genomic DNA was extracted from the sorted cells. The immunoSEQ Assay was used to sequence the TCRbeta CDR3 regions. TCRdb limited this immuneACCESS table to in-frame rearrangements with V and J called. A share of clones is missing; checked studies link under half to unresolved V genes, and the rest is unexplained. The sample has tens of thousands of clones on record, 70% to 90% of them singletons. The ten largest make up approximately 7.4% of the sample. This TCR was sampled from an adult with an advanced solid tumor such as melanoma, head and neck, liver or kidney cancer. This material consisted of CD4+ or CD8+ T cells sorted from blood, taken in a trial of the OX40 agonist ivuxolimab. The rearrangement combines TRBV5-4 with TRBJ1-6; TRBD1 agrees with 9 junctional bases. The CDR3 protein sequence reads: CASSSLTGGIHNSPLHF. The nucleotide sequence is TGTGCCAGCAGCTCCCTGACAGGGGGAATTCATAATTCACCCCTCCACTTT. The variable domain in full, with residues beyond the CDR3 obtained from the reference TRBV5-4 and TRBJ1-6 genes, is ETGVTQSPTHLIKTRGQQVTLRCSSQSGHNTVSWYQQALGQGPQFIFQYYREEENGRGNFPPRFSGLQFPNYSSELNVNALELDDSALYLCASSSLTGGIHNSPLHFGNGTRLTVT.